This T cell receptor beta chain was observed in a study of cytomegalovirus exposure and HLA in healthy donors (dated by TCRdb to 2016 to 2017). Looking at the study overall: According to an earlier analysis of 450 to 650 of the donors, roughly 180 million T cells yielded roughly 110 million unique TCR beta sequences and approximately 280 Gb of sequence data. In a later analysis, previously published TCR beta repertoires from 550 to 750 donors were re-analyzed and high-resolution HLA genotyping was added so that TCR occurrence patterns could be studied. About 310 gigabases of sequencing data and tens of millions of unique TCR sequences were included in an early release covering about 600 HLA-typed donors. Both class I and class II loci were covered by HLA typing, at four-digit resolution. The study aimed to test whether signatures of past pathogen exposure could be identified by cataloging public T cell receptors. In addition to the first cohort of roughly 670 subjects, a separate validation cohort of about 120 different subjects was used. All discovery cohort repertoires had been generated on a single sequencing platform. An earlier analysis of 587 of the donors used high-throughput TCR beta sequencing to judge whether each TCR beta V gene segment behaved as functional or pseudogenic. Typing coverage varied by locus: roughly 620-640 donors for A, B, C, DRB1 and DQB1; roughly 500 for DQA1; more than 600 for DPA1; approximately 450 for DPB1. Rather than drawing on any new phenotypic data, the later analysis identified candidate immune exposures from TCR beta sequences and the way those sequences occurred across donors. Using immunosequencing, the study profiled T cell repertoires from 550 to 750 subjects and related those repertoires to cytomegalovirus serostatus. Of the 300 to 500 genotyped donors, roughly 80% were placed in the genetic ancestry cluster associated with self-reported Caucasian donors. Alongside the repertoire data, information on donor age, sex, ethnicity and CMV serostatus was compiled. Because of strong linkage in the cohort, a few DR-DQ haplotypes were treated as single units for association and clustering. Across approximately 400 genotyped donors of the cohort, an average of roughly 250,000 unique TCR beta nucleotide sequences per donor were sequenced, and around 20% of those sequences were non-productive. To predict cytomegalovirus infection status, the study combined high-throughput TCR immunosequencing, statistical association of individual TCRs with disease status, and machine learning. In a later genetic analysis, genome-wide SNP genotypes for about three fifths of the roughly 670 donors were used, and that subset was treated as a discovery cohort. General study outcomes and caveats: In an earlier analysis of more than 500 of the donors, most TCR beta V segments appeared in productive rearrangements about 87% or about 30% of the time, broadly matching IMGT annotations. In a later analysis, some 18,000 TCR beta sequences were associated with specific HLA alleles at a false discovery rate of 0.05. In a later genetic analysis, a missense DCLRE1C variant was associated with V-gene and J-gene trimming of TCR beta chains, and the association was replicated in an independent cohort. A cluster of highly shared sequence variants was judged likely to represent a technical artifact of the sequencing pipeline. The presence/absence analyses assumed that sequencing depth was roughly uniform across donors, and that assumption may not be true. Most TCR sequences were observed very rarely across donors, whereas some public TCRs were present in many individuals. In a later genetic analysis, fewer N-insertions in productive TCRs were reported among donors in an Asian-associated ancestry cluster than the 666-donor mean. HLA typing was unavailable for some donors at each locus, so association tests used only the typed subset. For the cohort, immune exposure information was limited to CMV serostatus. A later analysis found that most CMV-associated TCR beta chains appeared HLA-restricted, with HLA associations seemingly driven largely by CMV exposure. In a later analysis, the rate of TCR association differed among HLA loci, with DRB1 alleles having the most associated TCRs and HLA-C alleles having the fewest. Linkage disequilibrium might explain the correlated functional status among segregating V segments, but an unknown experimental factor could not be ruled out. It was suggested by the authors that the approach could potentially be generalized to other disease states and immunological phenotypes. A further reported finding was that TCR beta sequences accurately predicted the HLA-A and HLA-B alleles for most subjects in the first cohort. In both the original and validation cohorts, the classifier was reported to diagnose cytomegalovirus status with high specificity and sensitivity. According to a later analysis, parvovirus B19, influenza, CMV and Epstein-Barr virus appeared linked to several top co-occurrence clusters. A total of 150 to 200 TCR beta chains were listed by the study as associated with cytomegalovirus. Because counts were too low, 15 or so rarely observed V segments, including chromosome 9 orphons, were excluded from the earlier analysis of roughly 580 of the donors. Compared with equally common non-associated chains, HLA-associated TCR beta chains in a later analysis were more clonally expanded and had lower generation probabilities. In vitro tests confirmed that a few of the cytomegalovirus-associated TCR beta chains recognize cytomegalovirus antigens. The cohort was sequenced for TCR beta chains only, and without alpha or paired-chain data the features that could be detected were limited. When HLA alleles, especially DR and DQ, strongly co-occurred, TCR associations were difficult to assign to individual alleles.

This clone was counted a few times. Its antigen is unknown. It has no much larger one-base neighbor in the sample; base qualities were not kept. The library was generated by the immunoSEQ multiplex PCR assay. A mixture of 60 forward primers for TCR Vbeta segments and 13 reverse primers for TCR Jbeta segments was used in the multiplex PCR. Amplification of the CDR3 region of rearranged TCR beta genes was performed with a multiplex PCR assay on genomic DNA. The amplified TCR beta libraries were sequenced on the Illumina HiSeq System as 87-base-pair reads. In the paper's pipeline: A later analysis counted about 82 million unique TCR beta chains across the 666 repertoires, and about 10 million of these chains were shared by at least two donors. To remove PCR and sequencing errors, raw reads were error-corrected and collapsed into unique sequences using a nearest-neighbor algorithm that merged closely related sequences. To assign V, D and J gene segments, CDR3 sequences were aligned to IMGT reference sequences. Each retained sequence needed at least a six-nucleotide match to both a V gene segment and a J gene segment. Rearrangements were classified as productive when the CDR3 lacked stop codons and remained in frame with V and J, and all other rearrangements were classified as non-productive. CDR3 was defined by IMGT convention, running from the second conserved V-encoded cysteine to the conserved J-encoded phenylalanine. The earlier analysis of 587 of the donors excluded sequences that lacked an unambiguous match to a single V gene segment. In an earlier analysis of 587 of the donors, V segments were called functional above 56.7% productive rearrangements and were called segregating when the between-donor standard deviation exceeded 5%. To diagnose cytomegalovirus status from the catalog of TCR beta chain sequences, a statistical classification framework was built. In a later analysis, V and J genes were assigned by comparing TCR nucleotide sequences against IMGT/GENE-DB human TR gene sequences. In a later analysis, CDR3 sequences and most-parsimonious VDJ recombination scenarios were assigned using the TCRdist pipeline. In a later analysis, each TCR beta chain was defined by its CDR3 amino acid sequence together with its V-gene family, and reads lacking a unique V-gene family were excluded. As a way to deal with suspected cross-contamination and a sequencing artifact, a later analysis dropped 500 to 700 nucleotide sequences that were highly shared and had low generation probability. For each public chain, a later analysis derived a clonal expansion index from normalized ranks of inferred template counts within each repertoire. Generation probabilities in a later analysis came from a VDJ recombination model fitted to out-of-frame rearrangements, and those results were checked against IGoR. A later analysis scored TCR-TCR, TCR-HLA and TCR-CMV co-occurrence with hypergeometric tests, applying a repertoire-size bias correction to TCR pairs. To estimate false discovery rates, a later analysis permuted the HLA or CMV assignments 20 times. In a later analysis, co-occurring TCRs were grouped using DBSCAN, with TCRdist sequence similarity added in when clustering inside HLA-allele-positive subsets. Co-occurrence clustering excluded repertoires with fewer than 30,000 or more than 120,000 public chains, plus five with anomalous nucleotide sharing. The table comes from immuneACCESS by way of TCRdb, which keeps in-frame sequences with V and J called. Part of the clones is missing from these tables; in studies checked, under half for an unresolved V gene and the rest for unknown reasons. V and J calls and clone size follow that table, whereas D and trimming were derived from the DNA. The sample contains about 140,000 clones, around 73% of them found a single time. About an eighth of the sample is taken by the ten largest.

The cohort consisted of 650 to 700 healthy bone marrow donors. Cohort members were all nominally healthy when sampled, although unrecorded immune exposures were likely present. CMV serostatus was positive for roughly 290 and negative for about 55% of the roughly 670 cohort members, and was not recorded for this donor. A peripheral blood sample was collected from each donor, and TCR beta sequencing was performed on peripheral blood mononuclear cells. The Qiagen DNeasy Blood Extraction Kit was used to extract genomic DNA from the blood cell samples. This TCR was sampled from a human donor in good health. Sequencing input: PBMCs.

The DNA reads TGTGCCAGCAGTTTATCCCCGCCAGGGGCCTACGAGCAGTACTTC. Translated, it reads CASSLSPPGAYEQYF. This chain is built from TRBV27 and TRBJ2-7; tentative D gene TRBD1, with 6 bases matching. V and J are truncated by 0 bases and 2 bases respectively, leaving an intervening sequence of 11 bases. The CDR3 measures 15 amino acids from cysteine to phenylalanine. The sequence is cut down to CDR3 DNA, 45 bases in frame from base 1. The germline V gene (reference sequence) sets CDR1 to MNHEY and CDR2 to SMNVEV.